This record concerns one T cell receptor beta chain sequence. Its target is unknown. Clones were read by immunoSEQ multiplex PCR, and TCRdb kept only the in-frame ones, dropping some. The repertoire has some 5,000 clones, 88% of them found once; the top ten carry less than 3.5%. The CDR3 extends over 14 amino acids. The V end lost 0 bases, the J end lost 3 bases, and 9 bases lay between the germline ends. CDR1 SGDLS and CDR2 YYNGEE come from the germline V gene. Between about 2014 and 2018, patients underwent resection in Japan or China. The data were taken from a study of immune evolution from preneoplasia to lung adenocarcinoma. Looking at the study overall: HLA loss of heterozygosity: over 5.5% AIS, over 12% MIA, approximately 31% ADC, none AAH. General observations from the study: Clonality was highest in normal lung, lower in later-stage lesions apparently. Top clone share appeared to fall from AAH through AIS, MIA, adenocarcinoma.

The chain couples TRBV9 to TRBJ1-1; D is possibly TRBD1 (6 bases). This receptor was identified in a person between 45 and 65 years old with lung adenocarcinoma. Sample: FFPE invasive lung adenocarcinoma tissue. The CDR3 bases are TGTGCCAGCAGCGTAGGGGGGACACACACTGAAGCTTTCTTT. Protein: CASSVGGTHTEAFF.